These T cell receptor beta chains were read from a single sample in a study of T cell changes during pregnancy in multiple sclerosis. Sequenced by immunoSEQ multiplex PCR; TCRdb stores in-frame clones only, minus some. The repertoire holds tens of thousands of clones, with more than 80% as singletons. The starting material was peripheral blood, obtained in the first trimester of pregnancy. These receptors originate from a female donor in good health, enrolled as a control in a pregnancy study. Each CDR3 is given with its conserved first and last residue. The D gene is left open where the match is weak. The listing skips clone size in some rows; elsewhere it reads once, few, many or a size class.

J | V | D | size | DNA | CDR3
TRBJ2-1 | TRBV5-1 | TRBD2 | NA | TGCGCCAGCAGCTTGACTAGCGTGGGTAATGAGCAGTTCTTC | CASSLTSVGNEQFF
TRBJ1-2 | TRBV27 | TRBD1 | NA | TGTGCCAGCAGTTTATCTCCGACAGGGGGCCATGGCTACACCTTC | CASSLSPTGGHGYTF
TRBJ1-6 | TRBV5-5 | NA | once | TGTGCCAGCAGCTTGGGGGTCGGGGGGAATTCACCCCTCCACTTT | CASSLGVGGNSPLHF
TRBJ1-1 | TRBV4-3 | TRBD1 | once | TGCGCCAGCAGCCCCTTGGACAGGGGCACTGAAGCTTTCTTT | CASSPLDRGTEAFF
TRBJ1-1 | TRBV6-4 | NA | NA | TGTGCCAGCAGTGAATCGGGGGGCGTACAAGCTTTCTTT | CASSESGGVQAFF
TRBJ1-1 | TRBV20-1 | TRBD1 | NA | TGCAGTGCTCGGACAGGATTCGACGCTTTCTTT | CSARTGFDAFF
TRBJ1-1 | TRBV19 | NA | NA | TGTGCCAGTAGTATGAGAGACAGCCCGGTCGGAGAAGCTTTCTTT | CASSMRDSPVGEAFF
TRBJ2-7 | TRBV10-3 | NA | NA | TGTGCCATCAGGCAAACAGGTCCCTCGCAATACGAGCAGTACTTC | CAIRQTGPSQYEQYF
TRBJ2-2 | TRBV7-9 | TRBD1 | NA | TGTGCCAGGGGTGGGGACAGCGACACCGGGGAGCTGTTTTTT | CARGGDSDTGELFF
TRBJ2-2 | TRBV7-3 | TRBD2 | NA | TGTGCCAGCAGCCTACTAGCGGGGGACCACACCGGGGAGCTGTTTTTT | CASSLLAGDHTGELFF